This TCR beta chain was captured in a study of blood T cell repertoires in COVID-19. Profiling relied on immunoSEQ multiplex PCR, and the TCRdb table lists in-frame clones only, not all of them. The sample has 150,000 to 200,000 clones; approximately 90% are singletons. A single count supports this clone. The sequenced sample consisted of peripheral blood. The source of this sequence is a man aged 45-65 years with acute or convalescent COVID-19.

This chain's CDR3 is CASSYSRTGVLHTGELFF. The CDR3 nucleotides read TGTGCCAGCAGTTACTCGAGGACAGGGGTCCTCCACACCGGGGAGCTGTTTTTT. The J gene is TRBJ2-2, the V gene TRBV6-2 or TRBV6-3; TRBD1 matches 9 bases. The V gene's germline CDR1 is MNHEY and CDR2 SVGEGT. The CDR3 sequence is 18 residues long. V trimming: 0 bases; J trimming: 3 bases; junction bases outside the gene matches: 8.